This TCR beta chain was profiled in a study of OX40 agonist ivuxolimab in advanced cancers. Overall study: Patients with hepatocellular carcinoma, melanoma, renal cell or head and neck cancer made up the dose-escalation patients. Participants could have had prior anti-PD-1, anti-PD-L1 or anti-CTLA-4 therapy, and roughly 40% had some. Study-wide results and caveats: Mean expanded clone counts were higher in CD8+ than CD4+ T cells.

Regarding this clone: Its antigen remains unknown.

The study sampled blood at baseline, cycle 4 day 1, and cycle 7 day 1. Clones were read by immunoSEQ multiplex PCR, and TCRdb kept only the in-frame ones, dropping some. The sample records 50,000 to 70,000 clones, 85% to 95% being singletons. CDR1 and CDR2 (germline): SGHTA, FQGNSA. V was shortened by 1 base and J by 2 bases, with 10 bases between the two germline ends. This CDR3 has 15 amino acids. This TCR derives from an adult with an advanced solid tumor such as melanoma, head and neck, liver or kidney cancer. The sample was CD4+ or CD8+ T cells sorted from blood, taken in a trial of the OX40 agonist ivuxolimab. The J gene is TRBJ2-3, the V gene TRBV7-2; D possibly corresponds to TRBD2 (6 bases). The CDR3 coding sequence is TGTGCCAGCAGCTTAGTAGCGGATGTCACAGATACGCAGTATTTT. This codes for CASSLVADVTDTQYF.